This T cell receptor (beta chain) was sequenced for a study of T cell changes during pregnancy in multiple sclerosis. The data were produced by immunoSEQ multiplex PCR, yet TCRdb's version contains in-frame clones alone and is incomplete. The sample carries about 15,000 clones, around 83% recorded once. Germline CDR1 reads SGHVS; CDR2 reads FQNEAQ. The CDR3 loop spans 17 amino acids. Trimming cost V 1 base and J 2 bases, with 16 bases left between them. This clone was found once. V is TRBV7-8 and J is TRBJ2-3, with D possibly matching TRBD2 (6 bases). Specimen: CD8+ T cells from peripheral blood mononuclear cells, collected after pregnancy. This clonotype originated in a female donor in good health, enrolled as a control in a pregnancy study. The CDR3 bases are TGTGCCAGCAGCTTAGGTCAGGCTAGCGAACACACAGATACGCAGTATTTT. This sequence encodes CASSLGQASEHTDTQYF.